One sample yielded the 19 T cell receptor beta chains listed below, sequenced in a study of blood T cells in healthy people across ages. A second about 6 to 11 cycle PCR used barcoded and J-beta primers. TCRdb re-analysed the 5' RACE reads in MiXCR, keeping a single row per CDR3 protein. This sample has 500,000 to 700,000 distinct CDR3 sequences, with approximately 30% found just once. Sample: blood. The receptors derive from a woman aged 80 or over in good health.

This clonotype was observed at least ten times. The gene calls are TRBV14 and TRBJ1-1; a possible D gene is TRBD1 (5 bases). Germline values: CDR1 SGHDN, CDR2 FVKESK. The germline V and J ends were trimmed by 7 bases and 6 bases, with 27 bases remaining between them. The CDR3 length is 17 residues. The CDR3 reads CASKRVFSGGVIPEAFF. DNA of the CDR3: TGTGCCAGCAAACGGGTTTTTAGTGGGGGAGTAATCCCTGAAGCTTTCTTT.

This clonotype was seen at least ten times. The CDR3 reads CASSLGAAYEGYTF. The CDR3, as DNA: TGTGCCAGCAGCTTAGGGGCAGCATATGAGGGCTACACCTTC. The gene calls are TRBV11-2 and TRBJ1-2; no reliable D call. The CDR3 has 14 residues. The V gene lost 1 base and the J gene lost 8 bases, with 14 bases spanning the gap. Germline V gene data show CDR1 as SGHAT and CDR2 as FQNNGV.

The chain joins TRBV7-8 to TRBJ2-1; 9 bases align to TRBD2. The CDR3 has 16 amino acids. Germline values: CDR1 SGHVS, CDR2 FQNEAQ. The ends lost 7 bases at V and 4 bases at J; junction bases unmatched: 11. CDR3 coding DNA: TGTGCCAGCAACAGGATGTTGACTAGCGGTTACAATGAGCAGTTCTTC. This sequence encodes CASNRMLTSGYNEQFF.

This clonotype appeared many times. A much larger clone lies a single base off, so this may be a read error. The J gene is TRBJ2-5, the V gene TRBV10-3; 8 nucleotides line up with TRBD1. The CDR3 covers 14 residues. The V and J ends lost 4 bases and 11 bases, in that order; junction bases with no gene match: 12. Germline CDR1 is ENHRY and CDR2 is SYGVKD. CDR3 residues: CAISADRARNEQYF. DNA of the CDR3: TGTGCCATCAGTGCGGACAGGGCAAGGAATGAGCAGTACTTC.

This clonotype was seen only a few times. This chain joins TRBV20-1 and TRBJ2-3, with 8 bases identical to TRBD2. CDR1 is DFQATT and CDR2 is SNEGSKA in the germline V gene (reference sequence). V dropped 0 bases and J dropped 2; count of bases not matched to a gene: 7. This CDR3 has 16 residues. In nucleotides, the CDR3 is TGCAGTGCTAGAGATATAACGGGGGGGCCCACAGATACGCAGTATTTT. Translating gives CSARDITGGPTDTQYF.

This clonotype was seen repeatedly, ten times or more. The chain has TRBV7-2 and TRBJ1-6, with TRBD1 matching over 8 bases. The V gene's germline CDR1 is SGHTA and CDR2 FQGNSA. The length of the CDR3 is 15 residues. V shed 4 bases, J shed 10 bases, and the junction held 9 bases outside the gene matches. CDR3 coding DNA: TGTGCCAGCAGCTACCGGACAGGGATGGGCTCACCCCTCCACTTT. Translating it yields CASSYRTGMGSPLHF.

V usage is TRBV7-2 and J usage is TRBJ2-3; D might be TRBD1 (6 bases). Germline V lookup: CDR1 SGHTA, CDR2 FQGNSA. The CDR3 runs to 14 residues. Trimming left V 7 bases short and J 3 bases short, with 14 bases between. CDR3 in amino acids: CASTPTRGTDTQYF. The CDR3 DNA is TGTGCCAGCACCCCTACCAGGGGTACAGATACGCAGTATTTT. Variable domain in full (rest from reference TRBV7-2 and TRBJ2-3): GAGVSQSPSNKVTEKGKDVELRCDPISGHTALYWYRQSLGQGLEFLIYFQGNSAPDKSGLPSDRFSAERTGGSVSTLTIQRTQQEDSAVYLCASTPTRGTDTQYFGPGTRLTVL.

This clonotype was picked up a small number of times. The junction shows a germline mismatch at one end, possibly a read error. The V call is TRBV6-1, the J call TRBJ1-5, with D possibly being TRBD1 (6 bases). Per the germline V gene, CDR1 is MNHNS and CDR2 is SASEGT. This CDR3 comprises 15 residues. CDR3 DNA: TGTGCCAGCAGCCTGAACAGGGCCTACAATCGGCCCCAGCATTTT. This gives the protein CASSLNRAYNRPQHF.

V usage is TRBV7-2 and J usage is TRBJ2-2, with D unresolved. Germline V gives CDR1 SGHTA, CDR2 FQGNSA. This CDR3 comprises 18 residues. Trimming took off 1 base at V and 0 bases at J, with 15 bases between the two ends. The CDR3 region has the DNA TGTGCCAGCAGCTTAGTATTTCCGGATATCGCGAACACCGGGGAGCTGTTTTTT. Its protein is CASSLVFPDIANTGELFF.

At least ten counts were recorded for this clonotype. The chain has TRBV7-9 and TRBJ2-7, with TRBD1 as a possible D gene (5 bases). Germline V gives CDR1 SEHNR, CDR2 FQNEAQ (reference sequence). Trimming stripped 1 base from V and 6 bases from J, with 10 bases between. CDR3 length equals 13 residues. The CDR3 DNA reads as TGTGCCAGCAGCTTAGGTGTAAGGGGCGAGCAGTACTTC. This encodes CASSLGVRGEQYF.

The sample holds many counts of this clonotype. The CDR3 DNA reads TGTGCCAGCAGCGTAGAGGGAGCGAGCGGGGCCTACGAGCAGTACTTC. As protein: CASSVEGASGAYEQYF. This chain joins TRBV9 and TRBJ2-7; TRBD2 matches 7 bases. CDR1 and CDR2 from the germline V gene are SGDLS and YYNGEE. J lost 2 bases, V lost 0 bases, and 8 bases had no gene match. CDR3 length: 16 amino acids.

This clonotype came up many times. CDR3 bases: TGTGCCTGGAGTAACAGGGAGGTCGCCTCCTACGAGCAGTACTTC. This gives the protein CAWSNREVASYEQYF. This chain uses TRBV30 with TRBJ2-7, with D tentatively TRBD1 or TRBD2 (6 bases each). CDR3 size: 15 residues. Germline CDR1 is GTSNPN and CDR2 is SVGIG (reference sequence). V was pared by 2 bases and J by 0 bases, with 14 bases between. Combining the CDR3 with reference TRBV30 and TRBJ2-7 gives the whole variable domain SQTIHQWPATLVQPVGSPLSLECTVEGTSNPNLYWYRQAAGRGLQLLFYSVGIGQISSEVPQNLSASRPQDRQFILSSKKLLLSDSGFYLCAWSNREVASYEQYFGPGTRLTVT.

Comments on this clonotype: A much larger clonotype is one base distant, so this may be a read error. Here the CDR3 DNA reads TGTACCAGCAGCCCGACTAGCGGGGGTGGGGATACGCAGTATTTT. Amino acid sequence: CTSSPTSGGGDTQYF. The chain recombines TRBV5-5 with TRBJ2-3; 12 bases agree with TRBD2. The germline V gene has CDR1 SGHKS and CDR2 YYEKEE (reference sequence). CDR3 size: 15 residues.

This clonotype was counted ten times or more. This chain uses TRBV7-9 with TRBJ2-7; D possibly matches TRBD1 or TRBD2 (5 bases each). The CDR3 has 16 amino acids. V lost 1 base and J 3 bases, leaving 16 bases between the germline ends. The germline gives CDR1 SEHNR, CDR2 FQNEAQ (reference sequence). The CDR3 sequence is CASSLVRGVGVYEQYF. CDR3 nucleotide sequence: TGTGCCAGCAGCTTAGTTAGGGGAGTCGGGGTCTACGAGCAGTACTTC.

This clonotype turned up a few times. The rearrangement links TRBV4-1 to TRBJ2-3; 9 nucleotides line up with TRBD2. The V and J ends lost 0 bases and 6 bases, in that order; junction bases with no gene match: 7. Germline CDR1 is MGHRA and CDR2 is YSYEKL. The CDR3 consists of 16 residues. The CDR3 DNA reads as TGCGCCAGCAGCCAAGAGGGCGGGGGGGTCCCCGATACGCAGTATTTT. Amino acid sequence: CASSQEGGGVPDTQYF.

The chain combines TRBV7-2 with TRBJ1-5; 7 bases fit TRBD1. The CDR3 extends over 15 amino acids. V trimming: 5 bases; J trimming: 1 base; junction bases outside the gene matches: 5. CDR1 and CDR2 from the germline V gene are SGHTA and FQGNSA. This CDR3 is CASSPLGQSNQPQHF. CDR3 DNA: TGTGCCAGCAGCCCTCTGGGACAGAGCAATCAGCCCCAGCATTTT.

This clonotype showed up many times. This chain connects TRBV11-2 to TRBJ2-7; 9 positions agree with TRBD1. CDR1 and CDR2 (germline): SGHAT, FQNNGV. CDR3 size: 15 residues. The junction had 9 bases not matched to a gene; V was cut back by 4 bases and J by 5 bases. The DNA of the CDR3 is TGTGCCAGCAGCTCTCACAGGGGGCGTCGGGACGAGCAGTACTTC. It encodes CASSSHRGRRDEQYF.

This clonotype appeared many times. The V gene is TRBV29-1, the J gene TRBJ2-7; possible D gene TRBD1, 6 bases. CDR3 length equals 15 residues. V shed 2 bases and J shed 1 base, with 15 bases lying between them. In germline, CDR1 is SQVTM, CDR2 ANQGSEA. The CDR3 DNA sequence: TGCAGCGTTGAAAATTCGGGACACCGATCCTACGAGCAGTACTTC. As protein: CSVENSGHRSYEQYF.

The J gene is TRBJ2-7, the V gene TRBV6-1, with TRBD1 as a possible D gene (6 bases). Between the trimmed V and J ends, which lost 7 bases and 7 bases, there was a span of 20 bases. The CDR3 sequence is 14 residues long. Germline-derived CDR1 and CDR2 are MNHNS and SASEGT. CDR3 sequence (DNA): TGTGCCAGCAACAAGGACAGCTCCTACAATGAGCAGTACGTC. Its translation is CASNKDSSYNEQYV.